The sequence of this T cell receptor beta chain was determined in a study of post-analysis software for immune sequencing data. Study at large: The study covered relapsing-remitting, secondary progressive and progressive-relapsing courses of multiple sclerosis. Study-wide points: Normalized Chao1 diversity in multiple sclerosis patients fell significantly below that of controls. Five or six TRBV segments were significantly more frequent in patients than in controls. TRBV5-6, TRBV5-1 and TRBV20-1 were among these segments.

Unmatched junction bases numbered 12, after V lost 5 bases and J lost 11 bases. The germline V gene has CDR1 SGHVS and CDR2 FQNEAQ. CDR3 length: 14 residues. The sample holds a few counts of this clonotype. Its target is not known. Unique-molecular-identifier-tagged TCR beta cDNA libraries were used. TCRdb re-called the PCR reads with MiXCR, one entry per CDR3 protein. There are fewer than 550,000 distinct CDR3 sequences in the sample; 34% occur only once, and 4.5% to 7.5% lies in the top ten. The chain employs TRBV7-8 and TRBJ1-1; TRBD1 matches 9 bases. The TCR originated in a girl aged 2-17 years with multiple sclerosis. Sequenced input: blood. The CDR3 loop is CASSPGTGRVAAFF. As DNA, the CDR3 is TGTGCCAGCAGCCCCGGGACAGGGAGGGTCGCGGCTTTCTTT.